This T cell receptor (beta chain) was identified during a study of blood T cell repertoires in COVID-19. Enrollees, about 18 to 89 years old, lived in roughly 24 US areas. Allocation to cohorts depended on clinical history reported by the participants. This clone occurred a few times. Assay used: immunoSEQ multiplex PCR; TCRdb lists only in-frame clones, some missing. The table records around 300,000 clones, around 89% of them present only once. Sequencing input: PBMCs or T cells enriched from blood (not recorded which). The clonotype was recovered from a woman between 18 and 30 years old with acute COVID-19.

This CDR3 is CSVLTSGVYNEQFF. For the CDR3, the DNA is TGCAGCGTCCTGACTAGCGGGGTCTACAATGAGCAGTTCTTC. J is TRBJ2-1 and V is TRBV29-1, with 11 bases aligning to TRBD2. This CDR3 has 14 amino acids. With 6 bases clipped from V and 3 bases from J, the junction kept 4 bases outside the gene matches. Germline V CDR1 and CDR2: SQVTM, ANQGSEA.